What follows is one T cell receptor beta chain and its context. Combining iRepertoire HTBI primers with Arm-PCR of CDR3 regions, the authors built TCR beta libraries. TCRdb called the multiplex PCR reads again in MiXCR, with one record for every CDR3 protein. The sample lists a few hundred thousand distinct CDR3 sequences, roughly 21% occurring once. Sample time point: persistent/refractory GD, antithyroid drugs over 5 years with positive TRAb. Extracted PBMC RNA gave rise to the TCR library. The source of the patients was an endocrinology department in Xi'an, China. This entry belongs to a study of regulatory T cells in long-lasting Graves disease. This CDR3 contains 19 residues. Germline values: CDR1 SEHNR, CDR2 FQNEAQ (reference sequence). The V end was cut by 1 base, the J end by 1 base, with 19 bases between.

This clonotype was obtained from a female donor with Graves disease. The chain employs TRBV7-9 and TRBJ2-2; TRBD1 is a possible D gene (5 bases). The material sequenced was peripheral blood mononuclear cells (PBMCs), taken when the disease was refractory, from a patient treated with antithyroid drugs. The CDR3 sequence is CASSLVVLGQQVNTGELFF. The CDR3 DNA reads TGTGCCAGCAGCTTAGTTGTCTTGGGGCAGCAAGTGAACACCGGGGAGCTGTTTTTT.